A single sample is the source of the 5 T cell receptor beta chains below, sequenced in a study of CD4 and CD8 cells across lung adenocarcinoma regions. A single record per CDR3 protein comes from TCRdb applying MiXCR to the PCR reads. This table holds 7,500 to 8,500 distinct CDR3 sequences, about 43% found once. Material: CD4+ T cells from the margin of a lung tumor. These receptors were collected from a male donor with lung adenocarcinoma. The CD4 and CD8 labels of this study may be unreliable.

Worth noting for this clonotype: A much larger clone sits a single nucleotide away, making a read error possible. The rearrangement uses TRBV7-6 and TRBJ2-1, with TRBD2 matching 8 bases. The CDR3 totals 19 residues. V lost 2 bases and J lost 10; bases outside the gene matches: 22. Germline V gene sequence: CDR1 SGHVS, CDR2 FNYEAQ. CDR3 DNA sequence: TGTGCCAGCAGCTTACGCCTCGGTCTACTAGCGGACCAATCCTACGAGCAGTTCTTC. It yields the protein CASSLRLGLLADQSYEQFF.

This clonotype occurred many times. The J gene is TRBJ2-4, the V gene TRBV5-1, with 8 bases that match TRBD1. The germline V gene encodes CDR1 SGHRS and CDR2 YFSETQ. CDR3 length: 17 residues. The J segment lost 2 bases and the V segment lost 0 bases, leaving 7 bases of the junction unmatched. This chain's CDR3 is CASSLGQGAWPKNIQYF. CDR3 DNA: TGCGCCAGCAGCTTGGGTCAGGGGGCTTGGCCCAAAAACATTCAGTACTTC.

This clonotype was observed at least ten times. This may arise from a read error, as a much more abundant clone is one base away. The chain links TRBV6-5 to TRBJ2-1; 16 bases map to TRBD2. The length of the CDR3 is 19 residues. Germline-derived CDR1 and CDR2 are MNHEY and SVGAGI. V trimming: 2 bases; J trimming: 13 bases; junction bases outside the gene matches: 17. The CDR3 DNA follows: TGTGCCAGCAGTTACCAAACGGGACTAGCGGGAGGGCCTGGGGAGACCCAGTTCTTC. It encodes CASSYQTGLAGGPGETQFF.

DNA of the CDR3: TGTGCCAGCAGGTGCCGGGGGGCCACCGCCCAGACTTTC. Residues: CASRCRGATAQTF. V usage is TRBV27 and J usage is TRBJ2-6; tentatively, D is TRBD2 (7 bases). The V and J ends lost 6 bases and 18 bases respectively, with 21 bases between them. CDR1 is MNHEY, CDR2 SMNVEV, per germline (reference sequence). This CDR3 comprises 13 residues.

Ten or more counts support this clonotype. The rearrangement joins TRBV10-1 to TRBJ2-7; D is ambiguous. Per germline, CDR1 WNHNN and CDR2 SYGVQD (reference sequence). V lost 3 bases to trimming and J lost 2 bases, with 11 bases between them. The CDR3 loop spans 14 amino acids. The CDR3 coding sequence is TGCGCCAGCAGTGAAATGAGGACCCCCTACGAGCAGTACTTC. Translated: CASSEMRTPYEQYF.